These 12 T cell receptor beta chains came from one sample sequenced in a study of molecular identifiers for immune sequencing clone quantification. MiXCR, run by TCRdb on the PCR reads, gives a single entry per CDR3 protein. The sample lists 460,000 or so distinct CDR3 sequences, about 25% occurring once. Sample: naive CD8+ T cells from blood, with Jurkat cell RNA spiked in. Indicated subset: FACS-sorted CD8+CD4-CCR7+CD45RA+ naive T cells. These receptors came from a human donor in good health. Some libraries in this study had Jurkat cell RNA spiked in.

This clonotype came up a few times. The chain links TRBV6-5 to TRBJ2-3; 9 bases align to TRBD1. Germline values: CDR1 MNHEY, CDR2 SVGAGI. The CDR3 has 15 residues. V lost 1 base, J lost 6 bases, and 5 bases stayed unmatched. CDR3 nucleotide sequence: TGTGCCAGCAGTTACTTAGGGACAGGGAGGGATACGCAGTATTTT. This encodes CASSYLGTGRDTQYF.

The sample holds one count of this clonotype. Given a much more abundant clone one base away, this may be a read error. This chain links TRBV19 with TRBJ2-3; D unclear. Germline V lookup: CDR1 LNHDA, CDR2 SQIVND (reference sequence). V lost 4 bases to trimming and J lost 1 base, with 15 bases between them. This CDR3 region has 16 residues. As DNA, the CDR3 is TGTGCCAGTAGTAGAGCACTCTTCTCGGGCACAGATACGCAGTATTTT. Its protein is CASSRALFSGTDTQYF.

This clonotype was picked up many times. V usage is TRBV7-2 and J usage is TRBJ2-7; TRBD1 matches at 8 bases. The CDR3 has 12 residues. Germline V gene sequence: CDR1 SGHTA, CDR2 FQGNSA. With 4 bases clipped from V and 6 bases from J, the junction kept 2 bases outside the gene matches. The CDR3 loop is CASSWTGSEQYF. CDR3 DNA: TGTGCCAGCAGCTGGACAGGGAGCGAGCAGTACTTC.

The rearrangement links TRBV3-2 to TRBJ2-7. TRBV3-2 is a documented pseudogene. The CDR3 sequence is 14 residues long. Here the CDR3 DNA reads TGTGCCAGCAGCCAAGGCCAGCTAACCTACGAGCAGTACTTC. Translation: CASSQGQLTYEQYF.

The chain joins TRBV27 to TRBJ2-7; D is perhaps TRBD2 (5 bases). CDR3 size: 15 residues. Trimming took 2 bases from V and 3 from J, leaving 14 bases between them. Germline CDR1 and CDR2: MNHEY and SMNVEV (reference sequence). Here the CDR3 DNA reads TGTGCCAGCAGTTTAGGGCGAGACGGAGGCTACGAGCAGTACTTC. Its protein is CASSLGRDGGYEQYF.

J is TRBJ1-3 and V is TRBV6-5; tentatively, D is TRBD1 (6 bases). V was cut by 11 bases and J by 0 bases, with 14 bases left in between. Germline V gene sequence: CDR1 MNHEY, CDR2 SVGAGI. The CDR3 is made up of 14 amino acids. CDR3 region: CAAGAGLSGNTIYF. The CDR3 bases are TGTGCCGCGGGGGCAGGCCTCTCTGGAAACACCATATATTTT.

In regard to this clonotype: Its ends do not fully match the called genes, so a read error is possible. The rearrangement joins TRBV4-3 to TRBJ1-6, with D perhaps matching TRBD1 (6 bases). Germline V CDR1 and CDR2: LGHNA, YSLEER. CDR3 size: 16 residues. In DNA form, the CDR3 reads TGCGCCGGCAGCCGAGGTCGGGGGCTGGATAGTTCACCCCTCCACTTT. Its protein product is CAGSRGRGLDSSPLHF.

This clonotype was seen ten or more times. The V and J genes are TRBV5-5 and TRBJ2-7; 8 nucleotides match TRBD1. Germline V CDR1 and CDR2: SGHKS, YYEKEE (reference sequence). After removal of 3 bases from V and 0 bases from J, the junction contained 5 bases not matched to a gene. This CDR3 contains 15 residues. In nucleotides, the CDR3 is TGTGCCAGCAGCTCAGGGGGCCTGAGCTCCTACGAGCAGTACTTC. This encodes CASSSGGLSSYEQYF.

The J gene is TRBJ1-2, the V gene TRBV29-1, with TRBD1 matching 10 bases. V shed 6 bases, J shed 8 bases, and the junction held 12 bases outside the gene matches. The CDR3 has 14 amino acids. Per germline, CDR1 SQVTM and CDR2 ANQGSEA. CDR3 sequence reads: CSVEGTGEGLGYTF. In DNA, the CDR3 is TGCAGCGTGGAGGGGACAGGGGAGGGCTTAGGCTACACCTTC.

Details on this clonotype: Just one base apart from a much larger clone, this may be a read error. The rearrangement links TRBV5-1 to TRBJ2-1; possibly TRBD2 for D (6 bases). The CDR3 length is 15 residues. Per the germline V gene, CDR1 is SGHRS and CDR2 is YFSETQ. CDR3 in DNA: TGCGCCTGCAGCGGAGGGACTGTCTCCTACAATGAGCAGTTCTTC. This sequence encodes CACSGGTVSYNEQFF.

This clonotype was observed at least ten times. The chain has TRBV6-6 and TRBJ2-2, with unresolved D. Germline lookup yields CDR1 MNHNY and CDR2 SVGAGI (reference sequence). The CDR3 extends over 16 amino acids. Trimming cost V 3 bases and J 0 bases, with 11 bases left between them. CDR3 sequence (DNA): TGTGCCAGCAGTTATAGCCAGAGAGCGAACACCGGGGAGCTGTTTTTT. As protein: CASSYSQRANTGELFF.

As to this clonotype: A much bigger clone sits one base away, suggesting this may be a read error. The rearrangement links TRBV7-2 to TRBJ2-7; D assignment may be TRBD1 or TRBD2 (5 bases each). The CDR3 is 14 amino acids. Germline V gene data show CDR1 as SGHTA and CDR2 as FQGNSA. CDR3 sequence reads: CASSLPGTSYGQYF. The CDR3, as DNA: TGTGCCAGCAGCCTTCCCGGGACCTCCTACGGGCAGTACTTC. The variable domain in full, with the rest retrieved from reference TRBV7-2 and TRBJ2-7, is GAGVSQSPSNKVTEKGKDVELRCDPISGHTALYWYRQSLGQGLEFLIYFQGNSAPDKSGLPSDRFSAERTGGSVSTLTIQRTQQEDSAVYLCASSLPGTSYGQYFGPGTRLTVT.